The 20 T cell receptor beta chains given below trace back to one sample, sequenced in a study of CD8+ T cells in alopecia areata. Reverse transcribed after extraction, RNA yielded cDNA as the sequencing template. Sequencing used immunoSEQ multiplex PCR; TCRdb keeps in-frame clones, though not all of them. The repertoire holds roughly 200,000 clones, with roughly 60% as singletons. The specimen was CD4+ T cells sorted from blood, collected at week 0. These receptors originate from a human donor with alopecia areata.

V is TRBV6-1 and J is TRBJ2-7, with 8 bases lining up with TRBD1. CDR3 size: 12 residues. Germline V gene lookup returns CDR1 MNHNS and CDR2 SASEGT. J gave up 7 bases and V 6 bases, and 5 bases lay outside the gene matches. The DNA of the CDR3 is TGTGCCAGCAGCCAAGACAGGGGAGAGCAGTACTTC. This translates into CASSQDRGEQYF.

The rearrangement links TRBV6-6 to TRBJ2-5; 10 positions match TRBD2. The CDR3 contains 14 residues. CDR1 MNHNY and CDR2 SVGAGI come from the germline V gene (reference sequence). The J segment lost 3 bases and the V segment lost 4 bases, leaving 2 bases of the junction unmatched. The CDR3 loop is CASSSLAGEETQYF. CDR3 coding DNA: TGTGCCAGCAGTTCCCTAGCGGGGGAAGAGACCCAGTACTTC.

The chain combines TRBV7-2 with TRBJ1-4; maybe TRBD1 (5 bases). Germline CDR1 and CDR2: SGHTA and FQGNSA. The CDR3 runs to 13 residues. Trimming cost V 6 bases and J 5 bases, with 10 bases left between them. CDR3 sequence: CASRQDMNEKLFF. The CDR3 region has the DNA TGTGCCAGCAGACAGGACATGAATGAAAAACTGTTTTTT.

The chain couples TRBV29-1 to TRBJ2-7; no clear D. The CDR3 has 12 amino acids. Per the germline V gene, CDR1 is SQVTM and CDR2 is ANQGSEA. V lost 4 bases, J lost 6 bases, and 13 bases lay in between. The CDR3 sequence: CSVGGSRGEQYF. The CDR3 DNA is TGCAGCGTTGGGGGATCCCGAGGCGAGCAGTACTTC.

This clone was observed a few times. V is TRBV29-1 and J is TRBJ1-1, with TRBD1 identical over 7 bases. The CDR3 extends over 15 amino acids. Unmatched junction bases numbered 10, after V lost 6 bases and J lost 0 bases. Germline V gene data show CDR1 as SQVTM and CDR2 as ANQGSEA. The CDR3 sequence: CSVLTGPTMNTEAFF. The CDR3 DNA sequence: TGCAGCGTCCTGACAGGGCCAACCATGAACACTGAAGCTTTCTTT. Complete variable domain (other parts from reference TRBV29-1 and TRBJ1-1): SAVISQKPSRDICQRGTSLTIQCQVDSQVTMMFWYRQQPGQSLTLIATANQGSEATYESGFVIDKFPISRPNLTFSTLTVSNMSPEDSSIYLCSVLTGPTMNTEAFFGQGTRLTVV.

The rearrangement uses TRBV5-6 and TRBJ2-1; the D is unclear. Trimming shortened V by 4 bases and J by 13 bases, and 18 bases separated the two germline ends. The CDR3 has 13 residues. Germline V gives CDR1 SGHDT, CDR2 YYEEEE. The CDR3 protein is CASSERNIVLQFF. DNA for the CDR3: TGTGCCAGCAGCGAGAGAAACATCGTCCTCCAGTTCTTC.

This chain joins TRBV30 and TRBJ1-5; 7 bases align to TRBD1. Losses at the gene ends were 1 base for V and 2 bases for J; bases not matched to a gene: 8. Germline CDR1 is GTSNPN and CDR2 is SVGIG (reference sequence). The CDR3 contains 16 residues. CDR3 residues: CAWSDSPGGRNQPQHF. The CDR3 coding sequence is TGTGCCTGGAGTGACTCCCCAGGGGGACGCAATCAGCCCCAGCATTTT. The entire variable domain, with the rest obtained from reference TRBV30 and TRBJ1-5, is as follows: SQTIHQWPATLVQPVGSPLSLECTVEGTSNPNLYWYRQAAGRGLQLLFYSVGIGQISSEVPQNLSASRPQDRQFILSSKKLLLSDSGFYLCAWSDSPGGRNQPQHFGDGTRLSIL.

This rearrangement joins TRBV7-3 to TRBJ2-2; no clear D gene. Trimming removed 4 bases from V and 1 base from J, with 10 bases in between. CDR1 is SGHTA and CDR2 is FQGTGA in the germline V gene. The CDR3 consists of 15 residues. For the CDR3, the DNA is TGTGCCAGCAGCTCCCGACTGGGGAACACCGGGGAGCTGTTTTTT. It encodes CASSSRLGNTGELFF.

The chain combines TRBV10-3 with TRBJ2-1; TRBD2 matches at 12 bases. Unmatched junction bases numbered 13, after V lost 3 bases and J lost 10 bases. The germline CDR1 and CDR2 sequences are ENHRY and SYGVKD. The CDR3 covers 17 residues. The CDR3 here is CAISDPSLAGGLREQFF. For the CDR3, the DNA is TGTGCCATCAGTGATCCGTCACTAGCGGGGGGCCTCCGGGAGCAGTTCTTC.

In this sample, this clone turned up a few times. V usage is TRBV29-1 and J usage is TRBJ1-1, with D possibly TRBD1 on 5 matching bases. The CDR3 covers 14 residues. Germline V gene sequence: CDR1 SQVTM, CDR2 ANQGSEA. V lost 5 bases to trimming and J lost 1 base, with 14 bases between them. The CDR3 reads CSVPWGGSNTEAFF. CDR3 DNA sequence: TGCAGCGTTCCGTGGGGGGGTTCGAACACTGAAGCTTTCTTT.

The chain combines TRBV23-1 with TRBJ1-2; no clear D gene. TRBV23-1 is flagged as an ORF with uncertain function. V lost 0 bases, J lost 7 bases, and 6 bases lay in between. The CDR3 sequence is 12 residues long. CDR3 nucleotide sequence: TGCGCCAGCAGTCAATCCCCCAGTGGCTACACCTTC. Amino acids: CASSQSPSGYTF.

This chain connects TRBV5-1 to TRBJ2-3; maybe TRBD2 (5 bases). The CDR3 spans 14 residues. V lost 4 bases and J 6 bases, leaving 15 bases between the germline ends. Germline values: CDR1 SGHRS, CDR2 YFSETQ. Here the CDR3 DNA reads TGCGCCAGCAGCGGAAGCATTGGGGAGGATACGCAGTATTTT. The encoded protein is CASSGSIGEDTQYF.

This chain uses TRBV28 with TRBJ2-3; D unresolved. The V end was cut by 1 base, the J end by 5 bases, with 7 bases between. Germline loops: CDR1 MDHEN, CDR2 SYDVKM. There are 13 residues in the CDR3. This CDR3 is CASSLFGEDTQYF. The CDR3 nucleotides read TGTGCCAGCAGTTTATTTGGGGAAGATACGCAGTATTTT.

The V and J genes are TRBV27 and TRBJ1-1; tentative D call: TRBD1 (5 bases). The CDR3 contains 13 residues. V was pared by 5 bases and J by 7 bases, with 14 bases between. CDR1 is MNHEY, CDR2 SMNVEV, per germline (reference sequence). The CDR3 protein is CASSHTGTFEAFF. CDR3 bases: TGTGCCAGCAGTCATACCGGGACTTTTGAAGCTTTCTTT.

V usage is TRBV6-1 and J usage is TRBJ2-3; a possible D gene is TRBD2 (6 bases). V gave up 3 bases and J gave up 3 bases, with 10 bases separating them. The CDR3 has 14 amino acids. Per germline, CDR1 MNHNS and CDR2 SASEGT. The CDR3 loop is CASSERGRTDTQYF. The CDR3 nucleotides read TGTGCCAGCAGTGAGCGGGGTCGGACAGATACGCAGTATTTT.

This clone came up a few times. V usage is TRBV9 and J usage is TRBJ2-5; D unresolved. The CDR3 spans 14 residues. The ends were cut back, 0 bases at V and 7 bases at J, with 13 bases in the middle. Germline CDR1 reads SGDLS; CDR2 reads YYNGEE. The chain's CDR3 is CASSVEGAVGTQYF. Written as DNA, the CDR3 is TGTGCCAGCAGCGTAGAGGGTGCGGTGGGGACCCAGTACTTC.

The genes are TRBV7-2 and TRBJ1-1; no clear D gene. The CDR3 extends over 11 amino acids. The germline V gene encodes CDR1 SGHTA and CDR2 FQGNSA. V shed 8 bases and J shed 5 bases, with 9 bases lying between them. The CDR3 bases are TGTGCCAGCGGAGAGTTTACTGAAGCTTTCTTT. Its translation: CASGEFTEAFF.

This clone was recorded a few times. The chain couples TRBV10-3 to TRBJ2-1, with D uncertain. Trimming removed 0 bases from V and 5 bases from J, with 5 bases in between. Germline V CDR1 and CDR2: ENHRY, SYGVKD. CDR3 size: 13 residues. Here the CDR3 DNA reads TGTGCCATCAGTGAGTCGTTGGACAATGAGCAGTTCTTC. Translating gives CAISESLDNEQFF.

This clone has only a few counts. The J gene is TRBJ1-1, the V gene TRBV10-2, with a possible D match to TRBD1 (6 bases). Trimming stripped 5 bases from V and 5 bases from J, with 12 bases between. The length of the CDR3 is 13 residues. Germline lookup yields CDR1 WSHSY and CDR2 SAAADI. The CDR3 DNA reads TGCGCCAGCAGTCTACAGGGTTGGACTGAAGCTTTCTTT. Its protein product is CASSLQGWTEAFF.

This sequence joins TRBV9 and TRBJ1-1, with a possible D match to TRBD1 (5 bases). V lost 0 bases, J lost 0 bases, and 9 bases lay in between. This CDR3 spans 15 amino acids. CDR1 is SGDLS and CDR2 is YYNGEE in the germline V gene. In DNA, the CDR3 is TGTGCCAGCAGCGTAGAGGGGATTATGAACACTGAAGCTTTCTTT. It translates to CASSVEGIMNTEAFF.